These 22 T cell receptor beta chains were all obtained from the same sample, sequenced in a study of human T cells and chemical hapten exposure. Total RNA came from unfractionated whole blood. TCRdb passed the 5' RACE reads through MiXCR, listing each CDR3 protein once. The table has about 110,000 distinct CDR3 sequences, around 20% seen once; the top ten hold around 2.7%. These receptors were collected from a human donor in good health.

This clonotype was seen a handful of times. The rearrangement uses TRBV6-6 and TRBJ2-1; a possible D gene is TRBD1 (6 bases). This CDR3 comprises 12 residues. Trimming stripped 0 bases from V and 14 bases from J, with 11 bases between. CDR1 and CDR2 (germline): MNHNY, SVGAGI (reference sequence). The CDR3 spells CASSYSRDKEFF. The CDR3 DNA sequence: TGTGCCAGCAGTTACTCCCGGGACAAGGAGTTCTTC.

Only a few counts were recorded for this clonotype. The chain links TRBV9 to TRBJ2-7, with 7 nucleotides matching TRBD1. V lost 2 bases and J lost 4; bases outside the gene matches: 6. This CDR3 contains 14 residues. CDR1 SGDLS and CDR2 YYNGEE come from the germline V gene. CDR3 loop: CASSVDPGQYEQYF. DNA for the CDR3: TGTGCCAGCAGCGTGGATCCGGGACAGTACGAGCAGTACTTC.

The genes are TRBV18 and TRBJ2-6, with D possibly TRBD1 on 5 matching bases. CDR3 length equals 15 residues. Germline CDR1 is KGHSH and CDR2 is LQKENI. V gave up 5 bases and J gave up 2 bases, with 10 bases separating them. The CDR3 nucleotides are TGTGCCAGCTCAACTACCAGGGCTGGGGCCAACGTCCTGACTTTC. Translated: CASSTTRAGANVLTF.

The J gene is TRBJ1-5, the V gene TRBV28; 8 nucleotides agree with TRBD1. Germline V lookup: CDR1 MDHEN, CDR2 SYDVKM. V shed 6 bases, J shed 7 bases, and the junction held 2 bases outside the gene matches. The CDR3 has 12 amino acids. CDR3 DNA sequence: TGTGCCAGCAGGGACAGGGTCCAGCCCCAGCATTTT. Translation gives CASRDRVQPQHF.

The chain carries TRBV19 and TRBJ1-1, with D maybe TRBD1 (5 bases). CDR3 length: 14 residues. V was trimmed by 3 bases and J by 2 bases, leaving 10 bases between them. Germline V gene lookup returns CDR1 LNHDA and CDR2 SQIVND (reference sequence). The CDR3 DNA reads TGTGCCAGTAGTATCCGACAGCCCAACACTGAAGCTTTCTTT. It yields the protein CASSIRQPNTEAFF.

The V gene is TRBV10-1, the J gene TRBJ2-3; TRBD2 might be the D (6 bases). V was trimmed by 5 bases and J by 4 bases, leaving 10 bases between them. Germline CDR1 and CDR2: WNHNN and SYGVQD (reference sequence). The CDR3 loop spans 13 amino acids. The CDR3 is CASSPGTPDTQYF. CDR3 in DNA: TGCGCCAGCAGTCCAGGGACTCCAGATACGCAGTATTTT.

V gene TRBV29-1 combines with J gene TRBJ1-2; D is uncertain. With 4 bases removed from V and 4 bases from J, the gap between germline ends came to 10 bases. Germline V gene sequence: CDR1 SQVTM, CDR2 ANQGSEA. This CDR3 contains 12 residues. The CDR3 region is CSVGSPVYGYTF. In DNA form, the CDR3 reads TGCAGCGTTGGTTCTCCCGTCTATGGCTACACCTTC.

This clonotype has more than one count but fewer than ten. This chain connects TRBV6-5 to TRBJ1-1; 8 bases agree with TRBD1. Looked up from germline, CDR1 is MNHEY and CDR2 is SVGAGI. The CDR3 consists of 17 residues. The ends lost 2 bases at V and 7 bases at J; junction bases unmatched: 15. CDR3 amino acids: CASSYLPQGVVEDEAFF. The CDR3 bases are TGTGCCAGCAGTTACCTCCCACAGGGGGTTGTTGAGGATGAAGCTTTCTTT.

This chain joins TRBV20-1 and TRBJ1-1; maybe TRBD1 (6 bases). The CDR3 is made up of 13 amino acids. The germline V gene has CDR1 DFQATT and CDR2 SNEGSKA (reference sequence). CDR3 DNA: TGCAGCGTTGCTAGGGGGGTAGGCACTGAAGCTTTCTTT. Protein: CSVARGVGTEAFF.

The genes are TRBV13 and TRBJ1-5; the match to TRBD1 covers 8 bases. The ends lost 8 bases at V and 3 bases at J; junction bases unmatched: 3. This CDR3 spans 13 amino acids. Germline CDR1 and CDR2: PRHDT and FYEKMQ (reference sequence). CDR3 in amino acids: CASLTGDNQPQHF. CDR3 nucleotides: TGTGCCAGCCTGACAGGGGACAATCAGCCCCAGCATTTT.

This clonotype was picked up a small number of times. The V call is TRBV16, the J call TRBJ1-5; TRBD1 might be the D (6 bases). V gave up 0 bases and J gave up 1 base, with 13 bases separating them. CDR3 length: 17 residues. Germline CDR1 KGHSY, CDR2 FQNENV. The CDR3 region is CASSQSLGGLSNQPQHF. The CDR3 DNA is TGTGCCAGCAGCCAATCGTTGGGGGGGCTAAGCAATCAGCCCCAGCATTTT.

There are a few counts of this clonotype. This chain links TRBV20-1 with TRBJ1-6; D unclear. V lost 5 bases and J 6 bases, leaving 11 bases between the germline ends. Germline V gene lookup returns CDR1 DFQATT and CDR2 SNEGSKA (reference sequence). The CDR3 contains 13 residues. CDR3 bases: TGCAGTGCTCAGATATGGAGTAATTCACCCCTCCACTTT. This codes for CSAQIWSNSPLHF.

The rearrangement joins TRBV27 to TRBJ1-6; D unclear. The V end was cut by 3 bases, the J end by 4 bases, with 10 bases between. The CDR3 is made up of 15 amino acids. From germline, CDR1 is MNHEY and CDR2 SMNVEV (reference sequence). CDR3 sequence: CASSLAGVYNSPLHF. The CDR3 nucleotides read TGTGCCAGCAGTTTGGCAGGCGTATATAATTCACCCCTCCACTTT.

This sequence joins TRBV29-1 and TRBJ2-1; D is possibly TRBD1 or TRBD2 (5 bases each). The V end lost 8 bases, the J end lost 7 bases, and 12 bases lay between the germline ends. The CDR3 has 11 amino acids. Germline CDR1 SQVTM, CDR2 ANQGSEA. CDR3 amino acids: CSSWDGNEQFF. CDR3 coding DNA: TGCAGCTCCTGGGACGGTAATGAGCAGTTCTTC.

This CDR3 is CASSFPGTSGLPNTDTQYF. The DNA of the CDR3 is TGTGCCAGCAGCTTCCCCGGGACTAGCGGGCTGCCCAACACAGATACGCAGTATTTT. The chain couples TRBV7-9 to TRBJ2-3; 12 nucleotides match TRBD2. The V and J ends lost 3 bases and 2 bases, in that order; junction bases with no gene match: 12. Germline V gives CDR1 SEHNR, CDR2 FQNEAQ (reference sequence). The CDR3 is made up of 19 amino acids.

This clonotype has a handful of counts. The V call is TRBV6-6, the J call TRBJ2-1, with TRBD2 matching 7 bases. The germline CDR1 and CDR2 sequences are MNHNY and SVGAGI (reference sequence). The J segment lost 7 bases and the V segment lost 2 bases, leaving 5 bases of the junction unmatched. The CDR3 is made up of 14 amino acids. CDR3 in amino acids: CASSYAGVTNEQFF. CDR3 in DNA: TGTGCCAGCAGTTACGCGGGAGTGACTAATGAGCAGTTCTTC.

The V gene is TRBV20-1, the J gene TRBJ2-7; TRBD2 agrees at 7 bases. V gave up 1 base and J gave up 4 bases; unmatched junction bases: 10. CDR1 and CDR2 from the germline V gene are DFQATT and SNEGSKA (reference sequence). The CDR3 extends over 15 amino acids. The CDR3 is CSARVPRGTRYEQYF. CDR3 bases: TGCAGTGCTAGAGTCCCGCGGGGGACCAGATACGAGCAGTACTTC.

The chain is built from TRBV5-6 and TRBJ1-5, with no clear D. Trimming left V 4 bases short and J 3 bases short, with 14 bases between. The CDR3 loop spans 15 amino acids. CDR1 and CDR2 from the germline V gene are SGHDT and YYEEEE. The DNA of the CDR3 is TGTGCCAGCAGCCCTAGCCGGGTACCCAATCAGCCCCAGCATTTT. This encodes CASSPSRVPNQPQHF. The full variable domain, with the rest looked up from reference TRBV5-6 and TRBJ1-5, is DAGVTQSPTHLIKTRGQQVTLRCSPKSGHDTVSWYQQALGQGPQFIFQYYEEEERQRGNFPDRFSGHQFPNYSSELNVNALLLGDSALYLCASSPSRVPNQPQHFGDGTRLSIL.

This clonotype was observed a handful of times. The rearrangement joins TRBV20-1 to TRBJ1-1; D is unclear. V lost 5 bases to trimming and J lost 1 base, with 17 bases between them. Germline CDR1 reads DFQATT; CDR2 reads SNEGSKA (reference sequence). The CDR3 loop spans 15 amino acids. CDR3 sequence (DNA): TGCAGTGCTCACACCGTTTGGACGGCGAACACTGAAGCTTTCTTT. Translated, it gives CSAHTVWTANTEAFF.

V gene TRBV29-1 combines with J gene TRBJ2-5; D gene unclear. Germline CDR1 reads SQVTM; CDR2 reads ANQGSEA. This CDR3 contains 12 residues. Trimming cost V 4 bases and J 1 base, with 7 bases left between them. CDR3 DNA: TGCAGCGTTGGGAGCATCCAAGAGACCCAGTACTTC. This sequence encodes CSVGSIQETQYF.

This clonotype has a handful of counts. The chain couples TRBV6-1 to TRBJ2-3, with 8 positions matching TRBD2. This CDR3 spans 17 amino acids. The junction had 9 bases not matched to a gene; V was cut back by 2 bases and J by 2 bases. Germline CDR1 MNHNS, CDR2 SASEGT. CDR3 residues: CASSERLGGRFTDTQYF. CDR3 DNA: TGTGCCAGCAGTGAAAGATTGGGCGGGAGGTTCACAGATACGCAGTATTTT.

This clonotype has more than one count but fewer than ten. The chain carries TRBV7-9 and TRBJ2-4; 11 nucleotides match TRBD1. Trimming cost V 1 base and J 0 bases; bases outside gene matches: 11. The length of the CDR3 is 20 residues. Per germline, CDR1 SEHNR and CDR2 FQNEAQ (reference sequence). The CDR3 coding sequence is TGTGCCAGCAGCTTAGGCCGGGGACAGGGGGTACCTCTAGCCAAAAACATTCAGTACTTC. Translation gives CASSLGRGQGVPLAKNIQYF.